Presented here are 16 T cell receptor beta chains from one specimen sequenced in a study of T-cell reconstitution after alpha-beta-depleted transplantation in children. Unique molecular identifiers tagged the TCRbeta library. TCRdb fed the PCR reads into MiXCR, producing one record per CDR3 protein. This table has a few hundred thousand distinct CDR3 sequences, 25% to 30% appearing once. The specimen comprised PBMCs, sampled before TCRalphabeta/CD19-depleted stem cell transplant. The receptors were sampled from a boy under three years old with Wiskott-Aldrich syndrome, due to receive a stem cell transplant.

This sequence joins TRBV12-3 or TRBV12-4 and TRBJ2-5, with TRBD2 identical over 8 bases. The CDR3 contains 15 residues. V shed 6 bases and J 1 base; nucleotides not matched to a gene: 7. Written as DNA, the CDR3 is TGTGCCAGCAGCTCGTGGGCGGGGGGCCAAGAGACCCAGTACTTC. It yields the protein CASSSWAGGQETQYF.

This clonotype was seen a few times. This rearrangement joins TRBV20-1 to TRBJ2-5; D gene unclear. Trimming took 5 bases from V and 7 from J, leaving 17 bases between them. CDR1 DFQATT and CDR2 SNEGSKA come from the germline V gene (reference sequence). The CDR3 runs 13 residues. CDR3 sequence: CSARRRSRWTQYF. The CDR3 bases are TGCAGTGCTCGCCGACGGAGCCGATGGACCCAGTACTTC.

The J gene is TRBJ2-1, the V gene TRBV20-1; D not resolved. Per the germline V gene, CDR1 is DFQATT and CDR2 is SNEGSKA (reference sequence). This CDR3 has 15 residues. V lost 3 bases, J lost 0 bases, and 12 bases lay in between. The CDR3 sequence: CSASVLKSSYNEQFF. Written as DNA, the CDR3 is TGCAGTGCTAGCGTCCTAAAGAGCTCCTACAATGAGCAGTTCTTC.

The V call is TRBV20-1, the J call TRBJ1-6; no clear D gene. Trimming shortened V by 3 bases and J by 7 bases, and 7 bases separated the two germline ends. The CDR3 runs 12 residues. Germline loops: CDR1 DFQATT, CDR2 SNEGSKA (reference sequence). In nucleotides, the CDR3 is TGCAGTGCTAGTCCGGGGAATTCACCCCTCCACTTT. Amino acid sequence: CSASPGNSPLHF.

The V gene is TRBV7-8, the J gene TRBJ2-3; 11 bases map to TRBD2. The CDR3 is 18 residues long. Germline values: CDR1 SGHVS, CDR2 FQNEAQ. With V trimmed by 5 bases and J by 1 base, 11 bases remained unmatched. The CDR3 DNA reads TGTGCCAGCAGCCCCTCTATCCTAGCGGGAGGTCGCACAGATACGCAGTATTTT. Translated: CASSPSILAGGRTDTQYF.

The rearrangement uses TRBV28 and TRBJ2-5; 7 nucleotides line up with TRBD2. J was trimmed by 5 bases and V by 5 bases; bases with no gene match: 11. This CDR3 comprises 15 residues. The germline gives CDR1 MDHEN, CDR2 SYDVKM. Here the CDR3 reads CASSIPSGAGETQYF. CDR3 nucleotides: TGTGCCAGCAGTATCCCTTCGGGAGCGGGGGAGACCCAGTACTTC.

This clonotype has a handful of counts. This chain uses TRBV3-1 with TRBJ2-7; no firm D call. The ends were cut back, 1 base at V and 2 bases at J, with 12 bases in the middle. The CDR3 is 15 amino acids. Germline values: CDR1 LGHDT, CDR2 YNNKEL (reference sequence). CDR3 protein: CASSQVRQVTYEQYF. CDR3 DNA: TGTGCCAGCAGCCAAGTCCGCCAGGTAACCTACGAGCAGTACTTC.

In this sample, this clonotype turned up a few times. The chain joins TRBV3-1 to TRBJ2-7; either TRBD1 or TRBD2 may supply D (6 bases each). The CDR3 runs 17 residues. The V gene's germline CDR1 is LGHDT and CDR2 YNNKEL (reference sequence). Trimming pared 0 bases from V and 0 bases from J, leaving 15 bases between. The CDR3 here is CASSQELRGRRSYEQYF. Written as DNA, the CDR3 is TGTGCCAGCAGCCAAGAACTCCGGGGGCGACGCTCCTACGAGCAGTACTTC.

In its sample, this clonotype was seen a few times. This chain's CDR3 is CASSYNTGGFYGYTF. The DNA of the CDR3 is TGTGCCAGCAGCTATAACACAGGGGGCTTCTATGGCTACACCTTC. The chain links TRBV6-5 to TRBJ1-2; 9 bases fit TRBD1. V lost 6 bases and J lost 4; bases outside the gene matches: 9. The germline V gene has CDR1 MNHEY and CDR2 SVGAGI. CDR3 length: 15 residues.

This clonotype was seen a few times. The chain carries TRBV3-1 and TRBJ2-7, with D possibly being TRBD2 (6 bases). This CDR3 spans 12 amino acids. V lost 1 base to trimming and J lost 6 bases, with 7 bases between them. CDR1 and CDR2 from the germline V gene are LGHDT and YNNKEL (reference sequence). For the CDR3, the DNA is TGTGCCAGCAGCCAAGTGGGGGGCGAGCAGTACTTC. Its translation: CASSQVGGEQYF.

The rearrangement links TRBV10-3 to TRBJ2-7; 9 bases match TRBD2. The CDR3 covers 14 residues. Germline-derived CDR1 and CDR2 are ENHRY and SYGVKD. V shed 4 bases, J shed 5 bases, and the junction held 6 bases outside the gene matches. The CDR3 reads CAISVGTSGHEQYF. CDR3 in DNA: TGTGCCATCAGTGTGGGTACTAGCGGGCACGAGCAGTACTTC.

The chain carries TRBV5-1 and TRBJ2-1; the D is unclear. V dropped 3 bases and J dropped 9 bases, with 19 bases sitting between them. Germline CDR1 and CDR2: SGHRS and YFSETQ. The CDR3 is 15 amino acids. CDR3: CASSYPLLRSTEQFF. CDR3 coding DNA: TGCGCCAGCAGCTACCCTTTATTACGGAGTACTGAGCAGTTCTTC.

V gene TRBV5-1 combines with J gene TRBJ1-3, with no clear D. This CDR3 has 14 amino acids. Trimming pared 4 bases from V and 3 bases from J, leaving 11 bases between. The germline CDR1 and CDR2 sequences are SGHRS and YFSETQ. The CDR3 DNA reads TGCGCCAGCAGCATGGCCGGGGTTGGAAACACCATATATTTT. Amino acid sequence: CASSMAGVGNTIYF.

V usage is TRBV12-3 or TRBV12-4 and J usage is TRBJ2-7; 7 bases align to TRBD1. V shed 6 bases, J shed 4 bases, and the junction held 15 bases outside the gene matches. The CDR3 is 16 amino acids. The CDR3 is CASRGAIPGQLYEQYF. The CDR3 DNA is TGTGCCAGCAGAGGAGCAATCCCGGGACAGCTATACGAGCAGTACTTC.

The rearrangement links TRBV9 to TRBJ2-7; 7 nucleotides match TRBD1. V gave up 0 bases and J gave up 2 bases; unmatched junction bases: 14. CDR3 length: 18 residues. Germline V lookup: CDR1 SGDLS, CDR2 YYNGEE. The CDR3 here is CASSVAPHRRDSTYEQYF. CDR3 sequence (DNA): TGTGCCAGCAGCGTAGCCCCCCATCGACGGGACAGTACCTACGAGCAGTACTTC.

The chain couples TRBV7-9 to TRBJ2-5, with D tentatively TRBD1 (5 bases). The V end was cut by 1 base, the J end by 1 base, with 13 bases between. Germline assignment: CDR1 SEHNR and CDR2 FQNEAQ (reference sequence). There are 16 residues in the CDR3. This CDR3 is CASSLEGRAFQETQYF. In nucleotides, the CDR3 is TGTGCCAGCAGCTTAGAAGGCAGGGCGTTCCAAGAGACCCAGTACTTC. Together with reference TRBV7-9 and TRBJ2-5, the CDR3 gives the full variable domain: DTGVSQNPRHKITKRGQNVTFRCDPISEHNRLYWYRQTLGQGPEFLTYFQNEAQLEKSRLLSDRFSAERPKGSFSTLEIQRTEQGDSAMYLCASSLEGRAFQETQYFGPGTRLLVL.